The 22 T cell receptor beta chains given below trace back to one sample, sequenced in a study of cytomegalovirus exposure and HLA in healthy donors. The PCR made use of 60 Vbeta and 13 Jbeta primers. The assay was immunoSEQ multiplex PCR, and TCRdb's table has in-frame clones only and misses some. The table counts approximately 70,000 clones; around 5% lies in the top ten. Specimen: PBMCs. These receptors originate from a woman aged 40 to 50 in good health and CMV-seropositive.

The CDR3 DNA follows: TGTGCCAGCAGCTGGGGGCGGTCCTGGCTTAATGGCTACACCTTC. Translated: CASSWGRSWLNGYTF. The rearrangement links TRBV5-8 to TRBJ1-2; D is possibly TRBD1 (6 bases). CDR3 length: 15 residues. Germline V CDR1 and CDR2: SGHTS, YDEGEE. V shed 3 bases and J shed 6 bases, with 18 bases lying between them.

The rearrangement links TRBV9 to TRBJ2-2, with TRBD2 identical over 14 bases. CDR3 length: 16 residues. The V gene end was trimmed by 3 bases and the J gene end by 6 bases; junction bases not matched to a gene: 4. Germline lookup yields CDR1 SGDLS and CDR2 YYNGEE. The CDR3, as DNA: TGTGCCAGCAGCGGGGGACTAGCGGGAGTTTCCGGGGAGCTGTTTTTT. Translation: CASSGGLAGVSGELFF. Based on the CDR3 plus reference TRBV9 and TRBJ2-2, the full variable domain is DSGVTQTPKHLITATGQRVTLRCSPRSGDLSVYWYQQSLDQGLQFLIQYYNGEERAKGNILERFSAQQFPDLHSELNLSSLELGDSALYFCASSGGLAGVSGELFFGEGSRLTVL.

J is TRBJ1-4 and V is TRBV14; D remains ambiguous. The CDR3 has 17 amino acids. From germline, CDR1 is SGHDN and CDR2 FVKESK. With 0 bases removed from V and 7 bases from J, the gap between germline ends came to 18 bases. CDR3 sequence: CASSQDREGRGSEKLFF. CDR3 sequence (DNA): TGTGCCAGCAGCCAAGATCGGGAGGGCAGAGGGTCTGAAAAACTGTTTTTT. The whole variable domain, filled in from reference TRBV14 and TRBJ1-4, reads EAGVTQFPSHSVIEKGQTVTLRCDPISGHDNLYWYRRVMGKEIKFLLHFVKESKQDESGMPNNRFLAERTGGTYSTLKVQPAELEDSGVYFCASSQDREGRGSEKLFFGSGTQLSVL.

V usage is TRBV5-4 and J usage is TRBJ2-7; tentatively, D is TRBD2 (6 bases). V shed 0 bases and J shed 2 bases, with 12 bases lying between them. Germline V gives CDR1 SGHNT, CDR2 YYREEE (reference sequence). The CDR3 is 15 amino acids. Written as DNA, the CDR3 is TGTGCCAGCAGCTTGGATCGTTGGGGGGCCTACGAGCAGTACTTC. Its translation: CASSLDRWGAYEQYF. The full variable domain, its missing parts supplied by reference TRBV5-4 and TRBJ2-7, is ETGVTQSPTHLIKTRGQQVTLRCSSQSGHNTVSWYQQALGQGPQFIFQYYREEENGRGNFPPRFSGLQFPNYSSELNVNALELDDSALYLCASSLDRWGAYEQYFGPGTRLTVT.

CDR3 nucleotides: TGTGCCAGCAGCTTAGTTGGGACTTCTAGCACAGATACGCAGTATTTT. Its protein is CASSLVGTSSTDTQYF. The rearrangement links TRBV7-2 to TRBJ2-3; TRBD2 might be the D (6 bases). The CDR3 totals 16 residues. Germline V lookup: CDR1 SGHTA, CDR2 FQGNSA. Trimming took 1 base from V and 0 from J, leaving 11 bases between them.

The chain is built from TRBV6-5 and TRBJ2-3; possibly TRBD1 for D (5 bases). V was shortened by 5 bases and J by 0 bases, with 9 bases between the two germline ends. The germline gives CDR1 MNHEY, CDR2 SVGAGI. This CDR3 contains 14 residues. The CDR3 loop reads CASSTTASTDTQYF. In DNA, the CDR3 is TGTGCCAGCAGTACGACAGCGAGCACAGATACGCAGTATTTT.

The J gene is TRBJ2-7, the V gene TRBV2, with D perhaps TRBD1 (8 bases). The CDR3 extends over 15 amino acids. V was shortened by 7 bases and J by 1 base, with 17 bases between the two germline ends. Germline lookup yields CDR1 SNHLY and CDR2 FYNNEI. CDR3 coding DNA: TGTGCCAGCAAGGTCTTACAGGGGGGGTCCTACGAGCAGTACTTC. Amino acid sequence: CASKVLQGGSYEQYF.

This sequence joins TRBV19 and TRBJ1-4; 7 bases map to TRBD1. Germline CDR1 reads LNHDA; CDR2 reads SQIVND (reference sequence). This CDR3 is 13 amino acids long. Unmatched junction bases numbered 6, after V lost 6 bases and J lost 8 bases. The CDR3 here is CASRFQGGEKLFF. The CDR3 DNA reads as TGTGCCAGTAGGTTCCAGGGGGGAGAAAAACTGTTTTTT.

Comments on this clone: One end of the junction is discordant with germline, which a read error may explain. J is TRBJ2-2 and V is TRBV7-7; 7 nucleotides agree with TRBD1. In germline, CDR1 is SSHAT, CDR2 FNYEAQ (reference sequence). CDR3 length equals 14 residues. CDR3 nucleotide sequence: TGTGCTAGCAGCCCTGACAGGGCCCCCGGGGAGCTGTTTTTT. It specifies CASSPDRAPGELFF.

The CDR3, as DNA: TGTGCCAGCAGCCAAGAAACTACCATATATTTT. This translates into CASSQETTIYF. The genes are TRBV14 and TRBJ1-3; D gene ambiguous. V was shortened by 0 bases and J by 10 bases, with 4 bases between the two germline ends. The germline V gene encodes CDR1 SGHDN and CDR2 FVKESK. The CDR3 runs to 11 residues.

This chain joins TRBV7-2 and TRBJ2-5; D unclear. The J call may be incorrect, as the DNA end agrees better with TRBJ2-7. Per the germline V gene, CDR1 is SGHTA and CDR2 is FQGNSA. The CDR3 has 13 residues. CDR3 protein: CASSLVSISEQYF. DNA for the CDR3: TGTGCCAGCAGCCTAGTTAGCATATCCGAGCAGTACTTC.

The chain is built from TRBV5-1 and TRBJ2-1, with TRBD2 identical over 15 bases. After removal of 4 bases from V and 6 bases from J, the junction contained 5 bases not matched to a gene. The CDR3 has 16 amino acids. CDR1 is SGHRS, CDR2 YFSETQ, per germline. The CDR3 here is CASSGGLAGGGNEQFF. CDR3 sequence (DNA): TGCGCCAGCAGCGGTGGACTAGCGGGGGGGGGCAATGAGCAGTTCTTC.

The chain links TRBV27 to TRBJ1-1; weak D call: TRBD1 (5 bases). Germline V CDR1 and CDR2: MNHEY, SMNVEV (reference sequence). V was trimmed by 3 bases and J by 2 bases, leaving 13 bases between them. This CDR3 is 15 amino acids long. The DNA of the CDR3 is TGTGCCAGCAGTTTCTCCAGGGATGGCAACACTGAAGCTTTCTTT. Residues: CASSFSRDGNTEAFF.

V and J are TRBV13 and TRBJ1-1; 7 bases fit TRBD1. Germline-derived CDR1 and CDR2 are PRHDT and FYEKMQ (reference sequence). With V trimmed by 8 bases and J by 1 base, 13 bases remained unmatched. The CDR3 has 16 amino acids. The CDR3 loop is CASRLDGQDSNTEAFF. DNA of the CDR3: TGTGCCAGCCGTCTCGACGGACAGGACTCGAACACTGAAGCTTTCTTT.

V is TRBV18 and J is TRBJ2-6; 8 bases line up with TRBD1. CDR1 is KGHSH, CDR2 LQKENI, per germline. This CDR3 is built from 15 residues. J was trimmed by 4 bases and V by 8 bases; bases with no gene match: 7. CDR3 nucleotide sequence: TGTGCCAGCACTTCAGGGGGCGCCGGGGCCAACGTCCTGACTTTC. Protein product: CASTSGGAGANVLTF. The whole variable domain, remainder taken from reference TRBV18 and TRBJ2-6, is NAGVMQNPRHLVRRRGQEARLRCSPMKGHSHVYWYRQLPEEGLKFMVYLQKENIIDESGMPKERFSAEFPKEGPSILRIQQVVRGDSAAYFCASTSGGAGANVLTFGAGSRLTVL.

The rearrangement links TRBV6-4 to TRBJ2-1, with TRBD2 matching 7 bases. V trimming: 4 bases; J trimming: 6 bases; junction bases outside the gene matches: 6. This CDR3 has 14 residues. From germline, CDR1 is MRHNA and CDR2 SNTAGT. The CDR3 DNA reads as TGTGCCAGCAGTGTGGCGGGAGAGCTCAATGAGCAGTTCTTC. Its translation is CASSVAGELNEQFF.

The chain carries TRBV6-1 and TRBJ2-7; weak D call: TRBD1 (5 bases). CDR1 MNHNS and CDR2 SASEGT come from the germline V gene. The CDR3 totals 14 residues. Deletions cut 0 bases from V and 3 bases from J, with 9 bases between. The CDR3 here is CASSEATGYYEQYF. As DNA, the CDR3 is TGTGCCAGCAGTGAAGCAACAGGTTACTACGAGCAGTACTTC.

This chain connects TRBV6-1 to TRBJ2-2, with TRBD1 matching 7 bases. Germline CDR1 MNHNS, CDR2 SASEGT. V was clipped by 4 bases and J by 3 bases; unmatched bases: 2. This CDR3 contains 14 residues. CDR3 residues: CASSGQGHTGELFF. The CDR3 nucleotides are TGTGCCAGCAGTGGACAGGGCCACACCGGGGAGCTGTTTTTT.

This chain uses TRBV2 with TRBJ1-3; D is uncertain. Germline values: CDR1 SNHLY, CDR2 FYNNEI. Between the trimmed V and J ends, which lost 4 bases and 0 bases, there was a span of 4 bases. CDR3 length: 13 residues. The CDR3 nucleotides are TGTGCCAGCAGTGCGAGCTCTGGAAACACCATATATTTT. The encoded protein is CASSASSGNTIYF.

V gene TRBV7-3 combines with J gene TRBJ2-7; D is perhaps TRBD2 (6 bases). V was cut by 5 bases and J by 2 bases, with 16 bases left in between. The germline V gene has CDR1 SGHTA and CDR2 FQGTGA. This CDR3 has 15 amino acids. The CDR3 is CASSPLGGGPYEQYF. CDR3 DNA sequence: TGTGCCAGCAGCCCACTGGGGGGAGGACCCTACGAGCAGTACTTC.

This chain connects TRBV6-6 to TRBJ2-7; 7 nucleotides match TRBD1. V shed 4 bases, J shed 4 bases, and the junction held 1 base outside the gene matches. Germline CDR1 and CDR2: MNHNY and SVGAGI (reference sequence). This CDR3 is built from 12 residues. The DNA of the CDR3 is TGTGCCAGCAGTTCGACAGGGTACGAGCAGTACTTC. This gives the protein CASSSTGYEQYF.

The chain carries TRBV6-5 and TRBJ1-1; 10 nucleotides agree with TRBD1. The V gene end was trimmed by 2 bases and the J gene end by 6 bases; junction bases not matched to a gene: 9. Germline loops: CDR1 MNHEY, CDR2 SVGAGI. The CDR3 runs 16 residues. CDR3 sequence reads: CASSYGGDRGAPEAFF. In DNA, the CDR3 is TGTGCCAGCAGTTACGGGGGGGACAGGGGTGCCCCTGAAGCTTTCTTT.